The subject of this entry is one T cell receptor beta chain. Antigen specificity is unknown. The treatment: oral pan-JAK inhibitor, 5-10 mg twice daily. After isolation, RNA underwent reverse transcription to generate cDNA as the sequencing template. TCRdb keeps only in-frame clones here, not all; method: immunoSEQ multiplex PCR. The data hold 170,000 or so clones, with about 55% observed a single time. The germline V gene encodes CDR1 SGHDT and CDR2 YYEEEE. Trimming removed 0 bases from V and 6 bases from J, with 10 bases in between. This CDR3 has 13 amino acids. This record belongs to a study of CD8+ T cells in alopecia areata. General study findings and limits: Affected lesional scalp, above all in alopecia totalis/universalis, was more clonal than normal scalp.

This chain joins TRBV5-6 and TRBJ2-7; possible D gene TRBD1, 7 bases. The material was CD8+ T cells sorted from blood, obtained at week 24, from a patient treated with tofacitinib. The receptor's source is a human donor with alopecia areata. The CDR3 here is CASSLDRGLEQYF. The CDR3, as DNA: TGTGCCAGCAGCTTGGACAGGGGACTCGAGCAGTACTTC.